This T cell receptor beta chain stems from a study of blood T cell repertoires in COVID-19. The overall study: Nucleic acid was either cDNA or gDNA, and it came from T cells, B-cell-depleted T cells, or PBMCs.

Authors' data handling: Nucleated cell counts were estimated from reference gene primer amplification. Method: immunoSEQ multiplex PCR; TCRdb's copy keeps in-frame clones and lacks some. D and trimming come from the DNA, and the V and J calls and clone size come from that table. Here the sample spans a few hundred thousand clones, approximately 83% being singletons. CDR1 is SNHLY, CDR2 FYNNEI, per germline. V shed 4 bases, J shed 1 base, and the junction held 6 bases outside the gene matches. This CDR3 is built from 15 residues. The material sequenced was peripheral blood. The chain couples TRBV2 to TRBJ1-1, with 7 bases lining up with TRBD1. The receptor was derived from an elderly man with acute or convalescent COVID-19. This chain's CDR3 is CASSVRQGPNTEAFF. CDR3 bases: TGTGCCAGCAGTGTCAGACAGGGACCGAACACTGAAGCTTTCTTT.